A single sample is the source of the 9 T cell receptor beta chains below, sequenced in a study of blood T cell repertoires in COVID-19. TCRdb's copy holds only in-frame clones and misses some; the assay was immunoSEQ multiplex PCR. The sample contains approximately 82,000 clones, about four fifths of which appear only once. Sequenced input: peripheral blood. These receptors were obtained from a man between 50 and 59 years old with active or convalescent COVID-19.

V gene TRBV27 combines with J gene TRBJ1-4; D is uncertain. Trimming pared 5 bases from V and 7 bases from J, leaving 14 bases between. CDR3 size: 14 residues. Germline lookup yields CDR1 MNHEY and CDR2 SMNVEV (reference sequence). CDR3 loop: CASSAMGGPEKLFF. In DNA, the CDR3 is TGTGCCAGCAGTGCTATGGGTGGGCCTGAAAAACTGTTTTTT.

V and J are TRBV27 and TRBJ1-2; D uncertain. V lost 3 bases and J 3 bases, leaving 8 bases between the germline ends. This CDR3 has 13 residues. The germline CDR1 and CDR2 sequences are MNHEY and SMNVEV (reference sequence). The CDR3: CASSFHGDYGYTF. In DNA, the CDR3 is TGTGCCAGCAGTTTTCACGGAGACTATGGCTACACCTTC.

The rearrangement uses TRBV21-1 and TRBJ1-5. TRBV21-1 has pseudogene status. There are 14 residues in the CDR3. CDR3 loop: CATRDSGWNQPQHF. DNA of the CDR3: TGTGCCACCCGCGACTCGGGTTGGAATCAGCCCCAGCATTTT.

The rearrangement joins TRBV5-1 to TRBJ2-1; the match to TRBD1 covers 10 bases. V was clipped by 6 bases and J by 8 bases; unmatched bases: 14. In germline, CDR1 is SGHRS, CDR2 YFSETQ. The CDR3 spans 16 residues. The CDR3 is CASNLFRDRGFDEQFF. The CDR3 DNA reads TGCGCCAGCAACCTATTCCGGGACAGGGGATTCGATGAGCAGTTCTTC.

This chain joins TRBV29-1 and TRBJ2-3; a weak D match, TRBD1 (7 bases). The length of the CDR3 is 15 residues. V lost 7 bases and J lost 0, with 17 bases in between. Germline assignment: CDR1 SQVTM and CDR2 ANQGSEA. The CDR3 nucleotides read TGCAGCGGGCGCGCGGGGACAGCTAGCACAGATACGCAGTATTTT. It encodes CSGRAGTASTDTQYF.

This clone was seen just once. This chain's CDR3 is CASSYGLAGGQETQYF. The CDR3 nucleotides read TGTGCCAGCAGTTATGGACTAGCGGGGGGGCAAGAGACCCAGTACTTC. The chain employs TRBV28 and TRBJ2-5; 15 bases match TRBD2. Germline V gene data show CDR1 as MDHEN and CDR2 as SYDVKM. J was trimmed by 2 bases and V by 4 bases; bases with no gene match: 2. This CDR3 has 16 residues. Variable domain in full (rest from reference TRBV28 and TRBJ2-5): DVKVTQSSRYLVKRTGEKVFLECVQDMDHENMFWYRQDPGLGLRLIYFSYDVKMKEKGDIPEGYSVSREKKERFSLILESASTNQTSMYLCASSYGLAGGQETQYFGPGTRLLVL.

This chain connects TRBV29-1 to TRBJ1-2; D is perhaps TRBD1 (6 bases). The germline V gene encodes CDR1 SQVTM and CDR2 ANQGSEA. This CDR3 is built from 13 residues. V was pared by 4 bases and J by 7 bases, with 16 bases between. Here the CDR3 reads CSVVSSQGSGYTF. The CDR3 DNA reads TGCAGCGTTGTCAGTAGCCAGGGGTCTGGCTACACCTTC.

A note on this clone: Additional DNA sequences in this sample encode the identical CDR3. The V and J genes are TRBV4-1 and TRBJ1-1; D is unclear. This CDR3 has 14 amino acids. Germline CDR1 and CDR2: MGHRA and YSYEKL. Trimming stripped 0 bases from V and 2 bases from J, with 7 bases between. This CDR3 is CASSQEPGNTEAFF. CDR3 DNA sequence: TGCGCCAGCAGCCAAGAACCGGGAAACACTGAAGCTTTCTTT.

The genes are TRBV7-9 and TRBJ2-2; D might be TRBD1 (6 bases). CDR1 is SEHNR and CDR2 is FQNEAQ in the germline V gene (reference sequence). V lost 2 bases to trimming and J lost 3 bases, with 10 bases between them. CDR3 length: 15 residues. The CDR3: CASSLMAGDTGELFF. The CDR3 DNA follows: TGTGCCAGCAGCTTAATGGCAGGGGACACCGGGGAGCTGTTTTTT.